The 27 T cell receptor beta chains below come from one sample, sequenced in a study of blood T cell repertoires in COVID-19. Sequencing used immunoSEQ multiplex PCR; TCRdb keeps in-frame clones, though not all of them. The table lists more than 90,000 clones, roughly 80% of them singletons. Sequencing was performed on peripheral blood. These receptors were obtained from a man in his 70s with acute or convalescent COVID-19.

The count of this clone is one. V is TRBV27 and J is TRBJ1-2, with D possibly being TRBD1 (6 bases). The CDR3 is 13 residues long. The germline CDR1 and CDR2 sequences are MNHEY and SMNVEV (reference sequence). V was trimmed by 5 bases and J by 4 bases, leaving 11 bases between them. CDR3: CASSRGGGYGYTF. Written as DNA, the CDR3 is TGTGCCAGCAGTCGAGGGGGGGGCTATGGCTACACCTTC.

This rearrangement joins TRBV5-1 to TRBJ2-1; TRBD2 matches 8 bases. The germline gives CDR1 SGHRS, CDR2 YFSETQ. Trimming at V came to 3 bases and at J to 10 bases, leaving 12 bases not matched to a gene. The CDR3 sequence is 15 residues long. CDR3 bases: TGCGCCAGCAGCTCGAGCGGGAGCCCCATAGAAGAGCAGTTCTTC. It yields the protein CASSSSGSPIEEQFF.

The chain is built from TRBV3-1 (or the pseudogene TRBV3-2) and TRBJ2-3; 12 bases match TRBD2. CDR3 length equals 17 residues. Germline CDR1 LGHDT, CDR2 YNNKEL (reference sequence). After removal of 4 bases from V and 5 bases from J, the junction contained 10 bases not matched to a gene. The CDR3 DNA reads as TGTGCCAGCAGCCCCGGACTAGCGGGGCCGGTGGTAGATACGCAGTATTTT. Its translation is CASSPGLAGPVVDTQYF.

This chain joins TRBV2 and TRBJ2-1; 16 nucleotides align to TRBD2. Germline trimming cut 6 bases from V and 8 bases from J; bases unmatched to any gene: 7. This CDR3 has 16 amino acids. Germline V gives CDR1 SNHLY, CDR2 FYNNEI. As DNA, the CDR3 is TGTGCCAGCAGCTACGGGACTAGCGGGGGGGCGTATGAGCAGTTCTTC. Protein sequence: CASSYGTSGGAYEQFF.

The chain couples TRBV7-2 to TRBJ2-7, with 15 bases matching TRBD2. The CDR3 runs 16 residues. The trim removed 4 bases at V and 4 bases at J, leaving 5 bases unmatched. Germline CDR1 is SGHTA and CDR2 is FQGNSA. The CDR3 loop reads CASSSRTSGRGYEQYF. For the CDR3, the DNA is TGTGCCAGCAGCTCCAGGACTAGCGGGAGGGGGTACGAGCAGTACTTC.

At least ten counts were recorded for this clone. V usage is TRBV3-1 (or the pseudogene TRBV3-2) and J usage is TRBJ2-7; TRBD1 agrees at 8 bases. With 5 bases clipped from V and 3 bases from J, the junction kept 6 bases outside the gene matches. The CDR3 has 14 amino acids. The germline V gene encodes CDR1 LGHDT and CDR2 YNNKEL (reference sequence). This chain's CDR3 is CASSAGTGGYEQYF. The CDR3 bases are TGTGCCAGCAGCGCCGGGACAGGAGGCTACGAGCAGTACTTC.

The chain recombines TRBV7-9 with TRBJ2-1, with 14 bases that match TRBD2. Germline values: CDR1 SEHNR, CDR2 FQNEAQ (reference sequence). V shed 5 bases, J shed 0 bases, and the junction held 3 bases outside the gene matches. The CDR3 has 17 residues. CDR3 DNA: TGTGCCAGCAGCGGGACTAGCGGGGGCTACTCCTACAATGAGCAGTTCTTC. Amino acid sequence: CASSGTSGGYSYNEQFF.

The chain links TRBV5-6 to TRBJ2-5; D not resolved. Germline CDR1 is SGHDT and CDR2 is YYEEEE. Trimming took 0 bases from V and 5 from J, leaving 2 bases between them. This CDR3 is 11 amino acids long. The CDR3 coding sequence is TGTGCCAGCAGCTTGGCGGAGACCCAGTACTTC. Residues: CASSLAETQYF.

This rearrangement joins TRBV6-6 to TRBJ2-2; perhaps TRBD1 as D (5 bases). V dropped 2 bases and J dropped 0 bases, with 7 bases sitting between them. The CDR3 runs 15 residues. The germline V gene has CDR1 MNHNY and CDR2 SVGAGI (reference sequence). The CDR3 DNA reads TGTGCCAGCAGTTACCAACAGGCGAACACCGGGGAGCTGTTTTTT. It yields the protein CASSYQQANTGELFF.

The chain employs TRBV2 and TRBJ1-1; TRBD1 matches at 8 bases. Germline CDR1 is SNHLY and CDR2 is FYNNEI. V lost 6 bases to trimming and J lost 5 bases; unmatched junction nucleotides: 5. The CDR3 is 13 amino acids. Here the CDR3 DNA reads TGTGCCAGCAGCCAACAGGGGGGAACTGAAGCTTTCTTT. Its protein is CASSQQGGTEAFF.

The gene calls are TRBV28 and TRBJ1-2, with D unclear. Trimming shortened V by 2 bases and J by 8 bases, and 9 bases separated the two germline ends. The CDR3 has 12 amino acids. Germline-derived CDR1 and CDR2 are MDHEN and SYDVKM. The CDR3 sequence: CASSLNGGGYTF. CDR3 coding DNA: TGTGCCAGCAGTTTAAACGGCGGAGGCTACACCTTC.

The rearrangement links TRBV28 to TRBJ1-6; D gene ambiguous. Germline V lookup: CDR1 MDHEN, CDR2 SYDVKM. The CDR3 runs to 13 residues. The V end was cut by 7 bases, the J end by 6 bases, with 10 bases between. The CDR3 bases are TGTGCCAGCACCCGCGGGAGTAATTCACCCCTCCACTTT. Its protein product is CASTRGSNSPLHF.

This clone appeared a single time. V gene TRBV6-5 combines with J gene TRBJ2-7; TRBD1 agrees at 7 bases. This CDR3 spans 12 amino acids. With V trimmed by 5 bases and J by 4 bases, 2 bases remained unmatched. The germline V gene encodes CDR1 MNHEY and CDR2 SVGAGI. The CDR3 sequence: CASSQDRYEQYF. In nucleotides, the CDR3 is TGTGCCAGCAGTCAGGACAGGTACGAGCAGTACTTC.

The V call is TRBV7-3, the J call TRBJ1-1; D is undetermined. Germline values: CDR1 SGHTA, CDR2 FQGTGA. CDR3 length equals 15 residues. Trimming removed 4 bases at V and 1 base at J, with 13 bases between. CDR3 loop: CASSSPWAKNTEAFF. In DNA, the CDR3 is TGTGCCAGCAGCTCCCCCTGGGCGAAGAACACTGAAGCTTTCTTT.

The chain couples TRBV6-5 to TRBJ2-2, with 7 positions matching TRBD1. The junction had 7 bases not matched to a gene; V was cut back by 5 bases and J by 4 bases. Germline V CDR1 and CDR2: MNHEY, SVGAGI. The CDR3 is 15 amino acids. CDR3 in amino acids: CASSRDRSFTGELFF. CDR3 nucleotides: TGTGCCAGCAGTCGGGACAGATCGTTCACCGGGGAGCTGTTTTTT.

The rearrangement links TRBV15 to TRBJ2-7; weak D call: TRBD1 (6 bases). Germline V gene lookup returns CDR1 LNHNV and CDR2 YYDKDF (reference sequence). Trimming stripped 0 bases from V and 6 bases from J, with 12 bases between. The length of the CDR3 is 14 residues. As DNA, the CDR3 is TGTGCCACCAGCAGAGACAGGGGTGACGGCGAGCAGTACTTC. Its protein product is CATSRDRGDGEQYF.

This rearrangement joins TRBV4-2 to TRBJ2-5; TRBD2 matches at 9 bases. The V gene's germline CDR1 is LGHNA and CDR2 YNFKEQ. The CDR3 extends over 19 amino acids. J gave up 0 bases and V 1 base, and 12 bases lay outside the gene matches. DNA of the CDR3: TGTGCCAGCAGCCAAGTGCCGGGGGCGGGAGGGGGATACCAAGAGACCCAGTACTTC. As protein: CASSQVPGAGGGYQETQYF.

This clone was picked up one time. The chain couples TRBV5-1 to TRBJ2-7; D may be TRBD2 (5 bases). This CDR3 has 15 residues. Germline loops: CDR1 SGHRS, CDR2 YFSETQ. Deletions cut 3 bases from V and 5 bases from J, with 18 bases between. CDR3 protein: CASSSDAAGPHEQYF. DNA for the CDR3: TGCGCCAGCAGCTCCGACGCCGCGGGTCCTCACGAGCAGTACTTC.

This clone was seen a single time. The chain recombines TRBV19 with TRBJ1-2, with TRBD1 identical over 8 bases. This CDR3 has 15 amino acids. The trim removed 9 bases at V and 1 base at J, leaving 10 bases unmatched. CDR1 and CDR2 (germline): LNHDA, SQIVND (reference sequence). The CDR3 reads CARRLPGGNNYGYTF. The DNA of the CDR3 is TGTGCCAGAAGGCTCCCAGGGGGCAATAACTATGGCTACACCTTC.

The genes are TRBV4-3 and TRBJ1-5; TRBD1 aligns across 8 bases. Germline CDR1 reads LGHNA; CDR2 reads YSLEER. V gave up 0 bases and J gave up 5 bases; unmatched junction bases: 12. CDR3 length equals 18 residues. The CDR3 sequence: CASSQDFAGGRIDQPQHF. The CDR3 region has the DNA TGCGCCAGCAGCCAAGATTTTGCAGGGGGCAGAATTGATCAGCCCCAGCATTTT.

This clone came up once. The chain has TRBV7-9 and TRBJ2-7, with 11 bases lining up with TRBD1. The V and J ends lost 5 bases and 2 bases, in that order; junction bases with no gene match: 2. Germline values: CDR1 SEHNR, CDR2 FQNEAQ (reference sequence). The CDR3 totals 14 residues. CDR3 region: CASSGTGGAYEQYF. For the CDR3, the DNA is TGTGCCAGCAGCGGGACAGGGGGAGCCTACGAGCAGTACTTC.

The chain carries TRBV3-1 (or the pseudogene TRBV3-2) and TRBJ2-2; D is unresolved. The CDR3 spans 15 residues. Germline-derived CDR1 and CDR2 are LGHDT and YNNKEL (reference sequence). V lost 4 bases, J lost 2 bases, and 11 bases lay in between. CDR3 region: CASSPRLSNTGELFF. Here the CDR3 DNA reads TGTGCCAGCAGCCCTAGACTTTCCAACACCGGGGAGCTGTTTTTT.

On this clone itself: One junction end disagrees with the germline gene, perhaps due to a read error. The chain couples TRBV5-1 to TRBJ1-2; tentatively, D is TRBD1 (6 bases). The CDR3 consists of 13 residues. CDR1 SGHRS and CDR2 YFSETQ come from the germline V gene. The CDR3 DNA sequence: TGCGCCAGCAGCTTGGACAGGGTCGCTGGCAACACCTTC. Protein product: CASSLDRVAGNTF.

CDR3 in DNA: TGTGCCAGCGACGTTCTAGCGGGGACCCCAGATACGCAGTATTTT. It codes for CASDVLAGTPDTQYF. V gene TRBV7-9 combines with J gene TRBJ2-3; TRBD2 matches 9 bases. CDR1 SEHNR and CDR2 FQNEAQ come from the germline V gene (reference sequence). This CDR3 contains 15 residues. Trimming cost V 8 bases and J 4 bases; bases outside gene matches: 10. Filled out from reference TRBV7-9 and TRBJ2-3, the complete variable domain reads DTGVSQNPRHKITKRGQNVTFRCDPISEHNRLYWYRQTLGQGPEFLTYFQNEAQLEKSRLLSDRFSAERPKGSFSTLEIQRTEQGDSAMYLCASDVLAGTPDTQYFGPGTRLTVL.

J is TRBJ2-1 and V is TRBV6-5; 10 nucleotides align to TRBD2. This CDR3 spans 14 amino acids. Germline values: CDR1 MNHEY, CDR2 SVGAGI. The ends lost 7 bases at V and 8 bases at J; junction bases unmatched: 8. The CDR3 DNA reads as TGTGCCAGCACTTTAGCGGGGGGCCGGGATGAGCAGTTCTTC. Protein product: CASTLAGGRDEQFF.

This clone turned up a few times. The chain combines TRBV3-1 (or the pseudogene TRBV3-2) with TRBJ1-4; D is undetermined. In germline, CDR1 is LGHDT, CDR2 YNNKEL (reference sequence). Trimming removed 2 bases from V and 5 bases from J, with 6 bases in between. The length of the CDR3 is 13 residues. CDR3 loop: CASSQYENEKLFF. CDR3 DNA: TGTGCCAGCAGCCAATATGAGAATGAAAAACTGTTTTTT.

This chain joins TRBV2 and TRBJ1-5; D uncertain. From germline, CDR1 is SNHLY and CDR2 FYNNEI. The CDR3 is 15 residues long. With 3 bases removed from V and 0 bases from J, the gap between germline ends came to 9 bases. CDR3 region: CASSEGGYSNQPQHF. The CDR3 DNA follows: TGTGCCAGCAGTGAGGGAGGGTATAGCAATCAGCCCCAGCATTTT.